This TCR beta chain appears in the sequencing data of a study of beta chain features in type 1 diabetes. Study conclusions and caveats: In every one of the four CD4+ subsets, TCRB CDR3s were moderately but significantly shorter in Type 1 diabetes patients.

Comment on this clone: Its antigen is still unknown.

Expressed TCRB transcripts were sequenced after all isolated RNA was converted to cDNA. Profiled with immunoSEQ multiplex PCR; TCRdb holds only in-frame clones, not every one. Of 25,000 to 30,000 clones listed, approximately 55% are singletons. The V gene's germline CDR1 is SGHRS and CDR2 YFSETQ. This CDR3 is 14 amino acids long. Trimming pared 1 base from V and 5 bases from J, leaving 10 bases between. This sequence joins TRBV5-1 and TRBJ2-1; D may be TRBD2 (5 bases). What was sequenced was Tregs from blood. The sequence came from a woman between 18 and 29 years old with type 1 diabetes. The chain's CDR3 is CASSLNTGNNEQFF. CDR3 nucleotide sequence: TGCGCCAGCAGCTTGAATACGGGAAACAATGAGCAGTTCTTC.